The 28 T cell receptor beta chains listed next were all sequenced from one sample in a study of blood T cell repertoires in COVID-19. TCRdb's copy holds only in-frame clones and misses some; the assay was immunoSEQ multiplex PCR. The sample holds about 100,000 clones, about 86% seen once. The material sequenced was peripheral blood. The receptors derive from an older woman in a cohort sampled during active or convalescent COVID-19.

The CDR3 DNA sequence: TGCAGCGTTGAAATGGGATCCAGGGTGGGAACTGAAGCTTTCTTT. It codes for CSVEMGSRVGTEAFF. The chain uses TRBV29-1 and TRBJ1-1, with D possibly matching TRBD1 (5 bases). CDR1 is SQVTM, CDR2 ANQGSEA, per germline. V was trimmed by 2 bases and J by 5 bases, leaving 18 bases between them. CDR3 size: 15 residues.

This chain joins TRBV20-1 and TRBJ2-5; 8 bases are a match to TRBD2. The V segment lost 6 bases and the J segment 9 bases; nucleotides outside the gene matches: 0. Germline CDR1 is DFQATT and CDR2 is SNEGSKA (reference sequence). The CDR3 consists of 9 residues. CDR3: CSAGGAQYF. CDR3 nucleotide sequence: TGCAGTGCCGGGGGGGCCCAGTACTTC.

This rearrangement joins TRBV19 to TRBJ2-2; D perhaps matches TRBD1 (7 bases). Trimming took off 4 bases at V and 3 bases at J, with 12 bases between the two ends. The length of the CDR3 is 15 residues. The germline gives CDR1 LNHDA, CDR2 SQIVND (reference sequence). CDR3 sequence: CASSSRGEYTGELFF. DNA for the CDR3: TGTGCCAGTAGTAGCAGGGGGGAGTACACCGGGGAGCTGTTTTTT.

This chain connects TRBV25-1 to TRBJ1-2; D remains unclear. Germline assignment: CDR1 MGHDK and CDR2 SYGVNS. V was clipped by 6 bases and J by 5 bases, with 13 bases between them. The CDR3 runs to 13 residues. The CDR3 protein is CASSSNSGYGYTF. DNA of the CDR3: TGTGCCAGCAGCTCTAACAGCGGATATGGCTACACCTTC.

The chain carries TRBV7-3 and TRBJ2-1, with TRBD2 identical over 12 bases. The CDR3 runs 15 residues. Germline V CDR1 and CDR2: SGHTA, FQGTGA. V was pared by 5 bases and J by 8 bases, with 7 bases of the junction left unmatched. The CDR3 sequence is CASSATSGRMYEQFF. DNA for the CDR3: TGTGCCAGCAGCGCGACTAGCGGGAGAATGTATGAGCAGTTCTTC.

The chain combines TRBV30 with TRBJ1-4; D unresolved. CDR1 is GTSNPN, CDR2 SVGIG, per germline (reference sequence). Deletions cut 3 bases from V and 8 bases from J, with 10 bases between. There are 12 residues in the CDR3. CDR3 in DNA: TGTGCCTGGAGCGCGTCCGTCGAAAAACTGTTTTTT. Translation: CAWSASVEKLFF. Looking up the rest from reference TRBV30 and TRBJ1-4 gives the full variable domain: SQTIHQWPATLVQPVGSPLSLECTVEGTSNPNLYWYRQAAGRGLQLLFYSVGIGQISSEVPQNLSASRPQDRQFILSSKKLLLSDSGFYLCAWSASVEKLFFGSGTQLSVL.

This clone turned up a few times. The chain links TRBV4-1 to TRBJ2-7; TRBD2 matches 12 bases. Germline V gene lookup returns CDR1 MGHRA and CDR2 YSYEKL. CDR3 length equals 16 residues. Trimming took 0 bases from V and 5 from J; bases not matched to a gene: 5. The DNA for the CDR3 is TGCGCCAGCAGCCAAGATCCTAGCGGGAGGGGCCACGAGCAGTACTTC. The encoded protein is CASSQDPSGRGHEQYF.

The chain carries TRBV27 and TRBJ1-2; 10 bases map to TRBD1. The CDR3 runs 14 residues. The V gene's germline CDR1 is MNHEY and CDR2 SMNVEV (reference sequence). The junction had 7 bases not matched to a gene; V was cut back by 6 bases and J by 6 bases. The CDR3 nucleotides are TGTGCCAGCAGGCGCCCCGGGACAGGGGATGGCTACACCTTC. Translation: CASRRPGTGDGYTF.

The rearrangement joins TRBV3-1 (or the pseudogene TRBV3-2) to TRBJ2-7, with 16 bases matching TRBD2. V shed 4 bases, J shed 2 bases, and the junction held 11 bases outside the gene matches. The CDR3 contains 19 residues. Germline loops: CDR1 LGHDT, CDR2 YNNKEL (reference sequence). CDR3: CASSRGTSGGVSFPYEQYF. The DNA of the CDR3 is TGTGCCAGCAGCCGTGGGACTAGCGGGGGGGTCTCCTTTCCCTACGAGCAGTACTTC.

The J gene is TRBJ1-5, the V gene TRBV19, with 7 bases that match TRBD1. The CDR3 consists of 15 residues. Germline lookup yields CDR1 LNHDA and CDR2 SQIVND (reference sequence). The V gene end was trimmed by 9 bases and the J gene end by 3 bases; junction bases not matched to a gene: 11. CDR3: CASERGRDNNQPQHF. The DNA of the CDR3 is TGTGCCAGCGAAAGGGGGCGGGATAACAATCAGCCCCAGCATTTT.

The chain couples TRBV7-2 to TRBJ1-2; 8 nucleotides align to TRBD1. J lost 4 bases, V lost 5 bases, and 12 bases had no gene match. CDR1 is SGHTA and CDR2 is FQGNSA in the germline V gene. CDR3 length: 16 amino acids. CDR3 in DNA: TGTGCCAGCAGCCCACGGACAGGGACAGTGATCTATGGCTACACCTTC. Amino acid sequence: CASSPRTGTVIYGYTF.

This clone was counted a single time. The chain carries TRBV7-6 and TRBJ2-3; 7 bases are a match to TRBD2. The germline CDR1 and CDR2 sequences are SGHVS and FNYEAQ. There are 16 residues in the CDR3. V was pared by 5 bases and J by 4 bases, with 12 bases of the junction left unmatched. The DNA of the CDR3 is TGTGCCAGCAGCGCCGTGGGGGGGAGGCCATCAGATACGCAGTATTTT. Translation gives CASSAVGGRPSDTQYF.

V usage is TRBV10-3 and J usage is TRBJ1-1, with 9 positions matching TRBD1. The trim removed 10 bases at V and 3 bases at J, leaving 6 bases unmatched. The CDR3 runs 13 residues. Germline V gene data show CDR1 as ENHRY and CDR2 as SYGVKD. The CDR3, as DNA: TGTGCCACAGGGACAGGGTTTGACACTGAAGCTTTCTTT. Its protein is CATGTGFDTEAFF.

This clone occurred once. The chain is built from TRBV5-6 and TRBJ2-5; D might be TRBD2 (6 bases). Germline CDR1 SGHDT, CDR2 YYEEEE. The CDR3 runs to 15 residues. Deletions cut 4 bases from V and 5 bases from J, with 18 bases between. The CDR3 DNA reads TGTGCCAGCAGCGCCCGACTAGACTCTAGGGAGACCCAGTACTTC. The encoded protein is CASSARLDSRETQYF.

The chain has TRBV6-5 and TRBJ1-5; D unresolved. Trimming took off 6 bases at V and 1 base at J, with 7 bases between the two ends. This CDR3 has 13 amino acids. Germline V gives CDR1 MNHEY, CDR2 SVGAGI. In nucleotides, the CDR3 is TGTGCCAGCAGCACGGGAAGCAATCAGCCCCAGCATTTT. Protein: CASSTGSNQPQHF.

The sample holds one count of this clone. The rearrangement links TRBV27 to TRBJ1-1; 8 bases fit TRBD1. Germline values: CDR1 MNHEY, CDR2 SMNVEV (reference sequence). J lost 0 bases, V lost 10 bases, and 13 bases had no gene match. The CDR3 has 16 amino acids. CDR3 sequence: CATLWGSGGLNTEAFF. In DNA form, the CDR3 reads TGTGCCACCCTTTGGGGTTCAGGGGGCCTGAACACTGAAGCTTTCTTT.

The rearrangement joins TRBV27 to TRBJ2-2; a possible D gene is TRBD1 (6 bases). The CDR3 runs to 15 residues. Trimming took off 7 bases at V and 0 bases at J, with 12 bases between the two ends. The germline V gene encodes CDR1 MNHEY and CDR2 SMNVEV (reference sequence). This CDR3 is CASKGSGANTGELFF. The CDR3 region has the DNA TGTGCCAGCAAGGGTTCAGGGGCGAACACCGGGGAGCTGTTTTTT.

The V gene is TRBV7-2, the J gene TRBJ2-7; D may be TRBD1 (6 bases). CDR3 size: 12 residues. V lost 5 bases to trimming and J lost 6 bases, with 11 bases between them. The V gene's germline CDR1 is SGHTA and CDR2 FQGNSA. The CDR3 nucleotides are TGTGCCAGCAGCCAACAGGGTTCCGAGCAGTACTTC. Protein sequence: CASSQQGSEQYF.

The chain is built from TRBV5-1 and TRBJ1-2, with TRBD1 as a possible D gene (5 bases). V shed 1 base and J shed 6 bases, with 22 bases lying between them. CDR3 length equals 17 residues. The V gene's germline CDR1 is SGHRS and CDR2 YFSETQ. The DNA for the CDR3 is TGCGCCAGCAGCTTGATGGGGGGAGAGAGAGGGATTAATGGCTACACCTTC. It specifies CASSLMGGERGINGYTF.

The genes are TRBV19 and TRBJ2-7; D could derive from TRBD1 or TRBD2 (5 bases each). The germline V gene encodes CDR1 LNHDA and CDR2 SQIVND (reference sequence). Trimming took off 5 bases at V and 2 bases at J, with 19 bases between the two ends. This CDR3 spans 16 amino acids. CDR3 region: CASSLGVRRSPYEQYF. In nucleotides, the CDR3 is TGTGCCAGTAGTCTAGGGGTGAGGAGGTCCCCCTACGAGCAGTACTTC.

The V gene is TRBV3-1 (or the pseudogene TRBV3-2), the J gene TRBJ1-2, with 12 bases matching TRBD1. The length of the CDR3 is 17 residues. CDR1 and CDR2 from the germline V gene are LGHDT and YNNKEL (reference sequence). The junction had 10 bases not matched to a gene; V was cut back by 4 bases and J by 4 bases. The chain's CDR3 is CASSPGQGARAGYGYTF. CDR3 bases: TGTGCCAGCAGCCCGGGACAGGGGGCTCGCGCGGGCTATGGCTACACCTTC.

This chain uses TRBV7-9 with TRBJ2-1; 7 nucleotides agree with TRBD2. Germline assignment: CDR1 SEHNR and CDR2 FQNEAQ (reference sequence). V was clipped by 8 bases and J by 4 bases; unmatched bases: 8. CDR3 length: 14 amino acids. CDR3 bases: TGTGCCAGCGCAAAGGCTAGCGGTTACAATGAGCAGTTCTTC. This encodes CASAKASGYNEQFF.

The chain employs TRBV27 and TRBJ2-1, with no clear D. The V gene lost 4 bases and the J gene lost 7 bases, with 8 bases spanning the gap. The germline V gene encodes CDR1 MNHEY and CDR2 SMNVEV (reference sequence). The CDR3 sequence is 12 residues long. The CDR3 protein is CASSSSRNEQFF. CDR3 coding DNA: TGTGCCAGCAGTTCCTCTCGGAATGAGCAGTTCTTC.

The chain couples TRBV9 to TRBJ1-2, with TRBD1 matching 8 bases. The CDR3 is 13 amino acids. CDR1 is SGDLS, CDR2 YYNGEE, per germline. The ends lost 3 bases at V and 7 bases at J; junction bases unmatched: 5. The CDR3 bases are TGTGCCAGCAGCGGGACAGGGTTCGGTGGCTACACCTTC. As protein: CASSGTGFGGYTF.

The chain links TRBV7-9 to TRBJ2-1, with 7 bases aligning to TRBD2. The junction had 10 bases not matched to a gene; V was cut back by 5 bases and J by 9 bases. Per the germline V gene, CDR1 is SEHNR and CDR2 is FQNEAQ (reference sequence). This CDR3 comprises 14 residues. The CDR3 loop reads CASSPEGGAGEQFF. As DNA, the CDR3 is TGTGCCAGCAGCCCCGAGGGAGGGGCGGGTGAGCAGTTCTTC.

The chain employs TRBV10-3 and TRBJ1-5; D possibly corresponds to TRBD1 (5 bases). The CDR3 consists of 13 residues. Germline lookup yields CDR1 ENHRY and CDR2 SYGVKD. V was clipped by 10 bases and J by 6 bases, with 16 bases between them. The CDR3 spells CANQQEFGQPQHF. The CDR3 nucleotides read TGTGCCAACCAACAGGAGTTTGGTCAGCCCCAGCATTTT.

To note about this clone: The conserved phenylalanine or tryptophan normally closing the CDR3 is absent here, so this likely arose from a read error. It is unclear where the CDR3 begins or ends on the DNA, so no DNA is shown, and the CDR3 is as TCRdb lists it. The chain carries TRBV5-1 and TRBJ1-5; the table's TRBD1 call for D was not verified on the DNA. The CDR3 adds up to 10 amino acids, both ends counted. Germline V CDR1 and CDR2: SGHRS, YFSETQ. This CDR3 is CASSSEGQAV.

This chain links TRBV5-1 with TRBJ2-7; possible D gene TRBD2, 6 bases. The CDR3 totals 15 residues. Germline CDR1 is SGHRS and CDR2 is YFSETQ. V gave up 0 bases and J gave up 0 bases, with 10 bases separating them. CDR3 amino acids: CASSLASGGSYEQYF. The CDR3 coding sequence is TGCGCCAGCAGCTTGGCATCCGGGGGCTCCTACGAGCAGTACTTC.